These T cell receptor beta chains were read from a single sample in a study of technical replicates of blood from a few donors. Generated by immunoSEQ multiplex PCR, the TCRdb table keeps only in-frame clones and is missing some. The profile shows tens of thousands of clones, less than 95% of them singletons. The sequenced sample was T cells isolated from PBMCs. The receptors here all came from a human donor in good health. CDR3s include the opening cysteine and the closing phenylalanine or tryptophan. The D gene is left open where the match is weak. Size is stated for part of the rows, as once, few or many counts, or as a class when the clone is expanded.

NA,NA,TRBJ1-1,TRBV14,TGTGCCAGCAGCCAAGATGAGGCTAGAAACGCTGAAGCTTTCTTT,CASSQDEARNAEAFF
NA,TRBD1,TRBJ1-5,TRBV11-2,TGTGCCAGCAGCCCGACGACAGGGGTAAGGGGTCAGCCCCAGCATTTT,CASSPTTGVRGQPQHF
once,TRBD1,TRBJ2-5,TRBV19,TGTGCCAGTACCTCCGCCGGGACAGGGGAAGAGACCCAGTACTTC,CASTSAGTGEETQYF
NA,NA,TRBJ1-2,TRBV5-1,TGCGCCAGCAGCTTCTCCCCGGGTTCACCTTATGGCTACACCTTC,CASSFSPGSPYGYTF
NA,TRBD1,TRBJ2-3,TRBV29-1,TGCAGCGCCGAGGGGGCGCTTTCTAGCACAGATACGCAGTATTTT,CSAEGALSSTDTQYF
NA,TRBD1,TRBJ2-1,TRBV10-3,TGTGCCATCAGTGAGTCGTTACAGGGGGCATATGAGCAGTTCTTC,CAISESLQGAYEQFF
NA,TRBD2,TRBJ2-5,TRBV7-6,TGTGCCAGCAGCTTAGATAGCGGGGGGATCGAGACCCAGTACTTC,CASSLDSGGIETQYF
NA,TRBD1,TRBJ2-7,TRBV6-5,TGTGCCAGCAGGGAGGACAGGGGGGACTACGAGCAGTACTTC,CASREDRGDYEQYF
NA,NA,TRBJ1-2,TRBV5-1,TGCGCCAGCAGCTTGGTGGGGGGGGACTATGGCTACACCTTC,CASSLVGGDYGYTF
few,TRBD1,TRBJ1-5,TRBV19,TGTGCCAGTAGTATGGGGGCAGGGGGCCAACAGCCCCAGCATTTT,CASSMGAGGQQPQHF
once,NA,TRBJ1-1,TRBV28,TGTGCCAGCAGTTTAAATGTGGGCTCCGTTGTCTCCGAAGCTTTCTTT,CASSLNVGSVVSEAFF
NA,TRBD2,TRBJ2-2,TRBV5-1,TGCGCCAGCAAGGAACTAGCGGGGAAGAACACCGGGGAGCTGTTTTTT,CASKELAGKNTGELFF
NA,TRBD1,TRBJ1-1,TRBV29-1,TGCAGCGTTGACCCAGGGGGCACTGAAGCTTTCTTT,CSVDPGGTEAFF
NA,TRBD2,TRBJ2-1,TRBV11-1,TGTGCCAGCAGCCTAGCGGGGGGGCAGGATGAGCAGTTCTTC,CASSLAGGQDEQFF
NA,NA,TRBJ2-3,TRBV15,TGTGCCACCAGCAGAGATAGGGAACAGGGAAGCACAGATACGCAGTATTTT,CATSRDREQGSTDTQYF
NA,NA,TRBJ2-1,TRBV10-2,TGCGCCAGCAACAATATCGGGACACTGAGGTATGAGCAGTTCTTC,CASNNIGTLRYEQFF
once,TRBD1,TRBJ1-2,TRBV15,TGTGCCACCAGCGGACAGGGGCAGGGCTATGGCTACACCTTC,CATSGQGQGYGYTF
NA,TRBD2,TRBJ2-7,TRBV27,TGTGCCAGCAGTTCCGGGACTAGATCCTACGAGCAGTACTTC,CASSSGTRSYEQYF
NA,NA,TRBJ1-2,TRBV29-1,TGCAGCGTTGAGCAAAACAGGGATGGCTACACCTTC,CSVEQNRDGYTF
NA,NA,TRBJ2-2,TRBV7-3,TGTGCCAGCAGCCCTAGGAGCTCATTGGGGAGCGGGGAGCTGTTTTTT,CASSPRSSLGSGELFF
NA,NA,TRBJ1-2,TRBV19,TGTGCCAGTAGTAGGTCTCTTCTGGTGCGGGGCCAATATGGCTACACCTTC,CASSRSLLVRGQYGYTF
NA,TRBD2,TRBJ2-1,TRBV5-4,TGTGCCAGCAGCCACGCCGGGACTAGCGGGGGTGGGAATGAGCAGTTCTTC,CASSHAGTSGGGNEQFF
NA,TRBD1,TRBJ1-1,TRBV5-1,TGCGCCAGCAGCGGGGCGGGGACAGCCCAAAACATGAACACTGAAGCTTTCTTT,CASSGAGTAQNMNTEAFF
NA,NA,TRBJ1-5,TRBV6-5,TGTGCCAGCAGTTACTCGATCACAGCTAATCAGCCCCAGCATTTT,CASSYSITANQPQHF
once,NA,TRBJ2-1,TRBV28,TGTGCCAGCAGTTTATCAGGGGCGAAGGACAATGAGCAGTTCTTC,CASSLSGAKDNEQFF
NA,TRBD1,TRBJ2-7,TRBV7-9,TGTGCCAGCAGCGCTCGGACAGGGGTCTACGAGCAGTACTTC,CASSARTGVYEQYF
NA,TRBD1,TRBJ2-3,TRBV2,TGTGCCAGCCCTGGACAGGAGGCGCAGTATTTT,CASPGQEAQYF
NA,TRBD1,TRBJ1-1,TRBV5-1,TGCGCCAGCAACATCCACCCCGGGACAGGGCCCTCTGAAGCTTTCTTT,CASNIHPGTGPSEAFF
NA,NA,TRBJ2-2,TRBV5-1,TGCGCCAGCAGCCCGCAGATGACACCGAACACCGGGGAGCTGTTTTTT,CASSPQMTPNTGELFF
NA,NA,TRBJ2-5,TRBV7-2,TGTGCCAGCAGCGGCTCCGACAGAGAGACCCAGTACTTC,CASSGSDRETQYF
once,NA,TRBJ1-6,TRBV2,TGTGCCAAGAGTGACCCGGGGAATTCACCCCTCCACTTT,CAKSDPGNSPLHF
NA,TRBD1,TRBJ1-1,TRBV9,TGTGCCAGCAGCGTAGGACCGGGACAGGGTGGGCCGGCTTTCTTT,CASSVGPGQGGPAFF
NA,NA,TRBJ2-4,TRBV6-5,TGTGCCAGCAGTTACTCGATGGCGGGGGCCAAAAACATTCAGTACTTC,CASSYSMAGAKNIQYF
NA,NA,TRBJ2-7,TRBV5-1,TGCGCCAGCAGCACCCAACCCGTGGCCGGGGTAGGGGGACGGGTGCCTTACGAGCAGTACTTC,CASSTQPVAGVGGRVPYEQYF
once,NA,TRBJ1-1,TRBV28,TGTGCCAGCAGTTTAACGGGGGGCACTGAAGCTTTCTTT,CASSLTGGTEAFF
NA,NA,TRBJ1-2,TRBV7-9,TGTGCCAGCAGCTTATTAGGGGGAGGGTATGGCTACACCTTC,CASSLLGGGYGYTF
once,NA,TRBJ1-1,TRBV4-1,TGCGCCAGCAGCCAAGAATCGGGTATCTTGCGCGCTGAAGCTTTCTTT,CASSQESGILRAEAFF
NA,NA,TRBJ1-5,TRBV10-1,TGCGCCAGCAGTGCCGCGGGCAATCAGCCCCAGCATTTT,CASSAAGNQPQHF
NA,NA,TRBJ2-7,TRBV28,TGTGCCAGCAGTTTAGGGGCCTACCCCTACGAGCAGTACTTC,CASSLGAYPYEQYF
NA,NA,TRBJ1-1,TRBV29-1,TGCAGCGCGTCAGGGTCGGGCACTGAAGCTTTCTTT,CSASGSGTEAFF
NA,NA,TRBJ1-2,TRBV18,TGTGCCAGCTCACCTCGGACAGAAGCTAACTATGGCTACACCTTC,CASSPRTEANYGYTF
NA,TRBD2,TRBJ2-1,TRBV6-1,TGTGCCAGCAGTCGACTAGCGGGAGGGGGCGCTGAGCAGTTCTTC,CASSRLAGGGAEQFF
NA,NA,TRBJ2-4,TRBV1,TGCACCAGCAGCCAAGGGCGAAGGGGCAGGCGGACTACCAAAAACATTCAGTACTTC,CTSSQGRRGRRTTKNIQYF
NA,NA,TRBJ2-5,TRBV19,TGTGCCAGTAGTATGATTAGAGAGACCCAGTACTTC,CASSMIRETQYF
NA,NA,TRBJ1-1,TRBV7-9,TGTGCCAGCAGCTTAGAGGGGACGGGACATCCGTTCTTT,CASSLEGTGHPFF
NA,NA,TRBJ2-1,TRBV6-4,TGTGCCAGCAGTGACCTCGGGACACCTTACAATGAGCAGTTCTTC,CASSDLGTPYNEQFF
once,TRBD1,TRBJ2-7,TRBV4-1,TGCGCCAGCAGCCTACGGACAGGGGGAATTAACGAGCAGTACTTC,CASSLRTGGINEQYF
NA,NA,TRBJ2-5,TRBV7-9,TGTGCCAGCAGCTACGAGGAGACCCAGTACTTC,CASSYEETQYF
NA,NA,TRBJ2-7,TRBV6-5,TGTGCCAGCAGTTATATGCGGGGCTTGTACGAGCAGTACTTC,CASSYMRGLYEQYF
NA,TRBD1,TRBJ2-7,TRBV6-1,TGTGCCAGCACCCCAGGACAGGGGGCGGTGTACGAGCAGTACTTC,CASTPGQGAVYEQYF
NA,NA,TRBJ1-5,TRBV6-1,TGTGCCAGCAGTGATCGTCAGCCCCAGCATTTT,CASSDRQPQHF
NA,NA,TRBJ2-6,TRBV5-1,TGCGCCAGCAGCGTAGGGGCGGTGGCCAACGTCCTGACTTTC,CASSVGAVANVLTF
NA,NA,TRBJ1-5,TRBV4-2,TGTGCCAGCAGCCAAACTAGTAATAGCAATCAGCCCCAGCATTTT,CASSQTSNSNQPQHF
NA,TRBD1,TRBJ2-7,TRBV6-5,TGTGCCAGCAGTTACTCGAGACAGGGGGCTGCCTACGAGCAGTACTTC,CASSYSRQGAAYEQYF
NA,NA,TRBJ2-7,TRBV11-2,TGTGCCAGCAGCCCCCCCCCTAGCCAATACGAGCAGTACTTC,CASSPPPSQYEQYF
NA,NA,TRBJ2-1,TRBV10-1,TGCGCCAGCAGTGAGGTTTCATCCTACTCCTACAATGAGCAGTTCTTC,CASSEVSSYSYNEQFF
NA,NA,TRBJ1-1,TRBV7-9,TGTGCCAGCAGCTTAACTGACACTGAAGCTTTCTTT,CASSLTDTEAFF
NA,NA,TRBJ2-7,TRBV6-5,TGTGCCAGCACCGCCGGGTTAGCGGTCTACGAGCAGTACTTC,CASTAGLAVYEQYF
NA,NA,TRBJ2-7,TRBV6-1,TGTGCCAGCAACAACTACGAGCAGTACTTC,CASNNYEQYF
NA,NA,TRBJ1-2,TRBV10-1,TGCGCCAGCAACCCCGGAGGCCTCGGGGACTATGGCTACACCTTC,CASNPGGLGDYGYTF